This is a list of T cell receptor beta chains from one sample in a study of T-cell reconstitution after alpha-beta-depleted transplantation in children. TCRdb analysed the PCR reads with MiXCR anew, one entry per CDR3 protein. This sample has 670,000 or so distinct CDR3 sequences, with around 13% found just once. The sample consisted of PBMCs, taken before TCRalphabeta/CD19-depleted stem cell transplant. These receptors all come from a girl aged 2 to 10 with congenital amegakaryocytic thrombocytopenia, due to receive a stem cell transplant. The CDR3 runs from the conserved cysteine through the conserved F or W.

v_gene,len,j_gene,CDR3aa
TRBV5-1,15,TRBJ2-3,CASSLTIAGTDTQYF
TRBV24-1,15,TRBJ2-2,CATSDAETANGELFF
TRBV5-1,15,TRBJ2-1,CASTLLSGSTNEQFF
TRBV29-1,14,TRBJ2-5,CSVEDLQVQETQYF
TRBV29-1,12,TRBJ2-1,CSVVSGALWQFF
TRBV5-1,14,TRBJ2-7,CASSLRGTGDEQYF
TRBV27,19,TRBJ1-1,CASSLTRARDPKLNTEAFF
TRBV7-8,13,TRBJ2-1,CASGGRTAVEQFF
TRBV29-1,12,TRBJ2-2,CSVELHTGELFF
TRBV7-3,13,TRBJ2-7,CASSLLQGYEQYF
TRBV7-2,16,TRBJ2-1,CASSLKGAAGDNEQFF
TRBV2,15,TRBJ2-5,CASSPEWEGQETQYF
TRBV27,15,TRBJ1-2,CASSSTGGAGYGYTF
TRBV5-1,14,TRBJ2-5,CASSLPPFQETQYF
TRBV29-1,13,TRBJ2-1,CSVELGIYNEQFF
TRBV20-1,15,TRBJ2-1,CSASRSLAGYNEQFF
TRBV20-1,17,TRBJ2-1,CSARSLAVLSSYNEQFF
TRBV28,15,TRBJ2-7,CASSSIWRGDYEQYF
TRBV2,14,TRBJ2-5,CATNRRGYQETQYF
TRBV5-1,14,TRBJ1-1,CASSLSYRNTEAFF
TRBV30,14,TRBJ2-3,CAWSVSGLADTQYF
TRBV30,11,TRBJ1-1,CAWNMNTEAFF
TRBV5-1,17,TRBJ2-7,CASSLDLLRDRGSEQYF
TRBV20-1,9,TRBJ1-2,CSALEGYTF
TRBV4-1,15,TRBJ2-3,CASSQDVWAEDTQYF
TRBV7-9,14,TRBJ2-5,CASRLTPNQETQYF
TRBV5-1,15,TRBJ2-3,CASSYQTRSEDTQYF
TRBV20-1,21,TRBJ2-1,CSARAFPPGLAGVGIYNEQFF
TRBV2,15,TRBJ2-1,CASSDWDGSYNEQFF
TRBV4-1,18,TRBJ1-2,CASSQVTVRQVPNYGYTF
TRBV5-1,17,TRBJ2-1,CASSLVAGGKMAYEQFF
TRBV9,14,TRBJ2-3,CASSVDSGSDTQYF
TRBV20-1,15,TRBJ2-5,CSARDYLEGGETQYF
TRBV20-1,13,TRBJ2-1,CSVRTSSYNEQFF
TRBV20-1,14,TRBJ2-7,CSAYSGRPAYEQYF
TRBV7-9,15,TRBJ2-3,CASSLAVVITDTQYF
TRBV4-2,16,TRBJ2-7,CASSQGLAESSYEQYF
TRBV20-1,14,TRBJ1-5,CSASSDRGGQPQHF
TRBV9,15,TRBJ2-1,CASSVEAFSDNEQFF
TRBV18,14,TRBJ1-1,CASSPDVRGTEAFF
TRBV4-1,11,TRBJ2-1,CASSREHEQFF
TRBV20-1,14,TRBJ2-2,CSARGGQGAGELFF
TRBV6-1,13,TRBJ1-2,CASSQGTISGYTF
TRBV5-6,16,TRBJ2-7,CASSLTGTPLGNEQYF
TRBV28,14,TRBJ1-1,CASSLSGGSTEAFF
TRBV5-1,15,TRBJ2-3,CASSADRVRPDTQYF
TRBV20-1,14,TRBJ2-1,CSAGRGGIYNEQFF
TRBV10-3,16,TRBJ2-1,CAISEPRTSGYNEQFF
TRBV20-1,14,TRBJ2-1,CSAARQGAYNEQFF
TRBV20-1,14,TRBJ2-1,CSARIAGGYNEQFF
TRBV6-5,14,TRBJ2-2,CASSYKTDTGELFF
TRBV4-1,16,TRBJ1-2,CASNQLADRRVYGYTF
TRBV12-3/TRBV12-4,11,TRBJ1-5,CASGVGGPQHF
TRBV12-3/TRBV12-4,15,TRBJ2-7,CASKIAGGPSHEQYF
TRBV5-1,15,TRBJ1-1,CASSLGPTEGTEAFF